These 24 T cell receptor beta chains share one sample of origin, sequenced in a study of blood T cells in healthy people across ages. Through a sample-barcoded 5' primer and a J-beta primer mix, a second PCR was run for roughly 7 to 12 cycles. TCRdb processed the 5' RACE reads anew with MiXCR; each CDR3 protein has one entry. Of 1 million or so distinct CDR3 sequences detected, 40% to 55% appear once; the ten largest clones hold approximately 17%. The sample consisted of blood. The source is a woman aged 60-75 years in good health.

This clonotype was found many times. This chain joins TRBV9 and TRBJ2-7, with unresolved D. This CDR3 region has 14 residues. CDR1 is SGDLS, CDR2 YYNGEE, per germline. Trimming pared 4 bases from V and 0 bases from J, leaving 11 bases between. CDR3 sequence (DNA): TGTGCCAGCAGCCTGGGCCCTAGCTCCTACGAGCAGTACTTC. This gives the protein CASSLGPSSYEQYF.

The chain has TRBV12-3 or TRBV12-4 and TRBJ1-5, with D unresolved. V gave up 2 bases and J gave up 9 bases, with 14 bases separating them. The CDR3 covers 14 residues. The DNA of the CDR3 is TGTGCCAGCAGTTTATTATCGTCGATTCGGCCCCAGCATTTT. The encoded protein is CASSLLSSIRPQHF.

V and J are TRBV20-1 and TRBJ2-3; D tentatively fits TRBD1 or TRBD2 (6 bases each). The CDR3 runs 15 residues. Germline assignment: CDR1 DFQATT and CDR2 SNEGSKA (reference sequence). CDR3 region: CSFRGLQSIKDTQYF. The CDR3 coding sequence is TGCTCCTTCCGGGGGCTACAATCCATCAAGGATACGCAGTATTTT.

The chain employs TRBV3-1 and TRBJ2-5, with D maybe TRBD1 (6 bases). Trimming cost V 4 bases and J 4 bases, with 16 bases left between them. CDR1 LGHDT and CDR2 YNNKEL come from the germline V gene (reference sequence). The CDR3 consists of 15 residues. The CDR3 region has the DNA TGTGCCAGCAGCCCAGGGGATTTCGCGGTAGAGACCCAGTACTTC. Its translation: CASSPGDFAVETQYF.

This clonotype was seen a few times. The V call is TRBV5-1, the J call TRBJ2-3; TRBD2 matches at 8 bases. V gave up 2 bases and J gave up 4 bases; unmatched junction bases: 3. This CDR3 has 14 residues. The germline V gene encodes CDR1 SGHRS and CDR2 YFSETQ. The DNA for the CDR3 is TGCGCCAGCAGCTTCGGAGCGGGAGCAGATACGCAGTATTTT. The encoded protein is CASSFGAGADTQYF.

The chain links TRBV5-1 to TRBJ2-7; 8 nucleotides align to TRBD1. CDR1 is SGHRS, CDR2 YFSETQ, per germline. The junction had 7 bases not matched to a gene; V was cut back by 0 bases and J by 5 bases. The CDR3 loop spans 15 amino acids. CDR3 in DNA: TGCGCCAGCAGCTTGGCCCAGGGGGCGGTCCACGAGCAGTACTTC. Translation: CASSLAQGAVHEQYF.

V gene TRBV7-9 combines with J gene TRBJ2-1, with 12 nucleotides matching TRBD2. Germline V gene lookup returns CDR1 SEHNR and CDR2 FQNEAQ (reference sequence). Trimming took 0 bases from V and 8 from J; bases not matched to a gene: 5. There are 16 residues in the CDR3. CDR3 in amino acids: CASSLALLAGGDEQFF. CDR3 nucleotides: TGTGCCAGCAGCTTAGCGCTACTAGCGGGAGGCGATGAGCAGTTCTTC.

This chain's CDR3 is CASSLSGTGLREQYF. In DNA, the CDR3 is TGTGCCAGCAGCTTGTCAGGGACAGGGCTCCGCGAGCAGTACTTC. The chain combines TRBV5-5 with TRBJ2-5; the match to TRBD1 covers 9 bases. The last part of the DNA fits TRBJ2-7 better; the J call may be wrong. The CDR3 extends over 15 amino acids. Looked up from germline, CDR1 is SGHKS and CDR2 is YYEKEE (reference sequence).

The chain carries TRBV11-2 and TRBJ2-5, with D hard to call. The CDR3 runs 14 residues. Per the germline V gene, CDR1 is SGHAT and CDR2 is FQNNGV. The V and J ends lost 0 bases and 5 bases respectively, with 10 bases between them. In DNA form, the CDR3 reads TGTGCCAGCAGCTTAGAGAGGCTTGGGGAGACCCAGTACTTC. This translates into CASSLERLGETQYF.

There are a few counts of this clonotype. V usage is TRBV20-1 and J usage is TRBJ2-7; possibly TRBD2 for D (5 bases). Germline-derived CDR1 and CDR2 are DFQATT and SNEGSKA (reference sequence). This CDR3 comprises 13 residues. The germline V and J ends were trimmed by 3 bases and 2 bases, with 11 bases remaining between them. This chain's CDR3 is CSARPGTTYEQYF. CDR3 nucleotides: TGCAGTGCTAGGCCGGGAACAACCTACGAGCAGTACTTC.

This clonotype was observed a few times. CDR3 protein: CAIRGVTGNYNEQFF. CDR3 nucleotides: TGTGCCATCAGGGGGGTAACAGGGAACTACAATGAGCAGTTCTTC. The V gene is TRBV10-3, the J gene TRBJ2-1; TRBD1 might be the D (6 bases). The CDR3 totals 15 residues. Trimming shortened V by 6 bases and J by 3 bases, and 15 bases separated the two germline ends. Germline CDR1 ENHRY, CDR2 SYGVKD.

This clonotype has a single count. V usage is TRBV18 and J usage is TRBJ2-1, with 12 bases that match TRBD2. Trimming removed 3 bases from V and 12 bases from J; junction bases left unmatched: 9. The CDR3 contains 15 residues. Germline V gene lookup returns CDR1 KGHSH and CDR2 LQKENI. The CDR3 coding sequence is TGTGCCAGCTCACCTCTAGGGACTAGCGGGCCTCGGCAGTTCTTC. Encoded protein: CASSPLGTSGPRQFF.

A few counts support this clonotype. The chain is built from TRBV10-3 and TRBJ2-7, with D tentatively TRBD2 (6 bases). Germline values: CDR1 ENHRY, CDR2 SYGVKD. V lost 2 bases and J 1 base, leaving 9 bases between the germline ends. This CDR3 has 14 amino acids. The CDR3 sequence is CAISERESSYEQYF. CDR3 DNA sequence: TGTGCCATCAGTGAGCGGGAGAGTTCCTACGAGCAGTACTTC.

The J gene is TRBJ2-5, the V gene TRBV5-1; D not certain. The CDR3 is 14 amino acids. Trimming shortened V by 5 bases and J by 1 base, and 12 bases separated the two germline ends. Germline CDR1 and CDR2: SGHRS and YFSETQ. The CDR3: CASRIGASQETQYF. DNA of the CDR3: TGCGCCAGCAGAATTGGTGCTAGCCAAGAGACCCAGTACTTC.

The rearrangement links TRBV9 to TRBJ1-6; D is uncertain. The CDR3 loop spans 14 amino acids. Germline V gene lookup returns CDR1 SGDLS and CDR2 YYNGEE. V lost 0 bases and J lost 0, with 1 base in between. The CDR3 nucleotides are TGTGCCAGCAGCGTAGTCTCCTATAATTCACCCCTCCACTTT. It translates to CASSVVSYNSPLHF. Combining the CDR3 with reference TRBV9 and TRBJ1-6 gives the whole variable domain DSGVTQTPKHLITATGQRVTLRCSPRSGDLSVYWYQQSLDQGLQFLIQYYNGEERAKGNILERFSAQQFPDLHSELNLSSLELGDSALYFCASSVVSYNSPLHFGNGTRLTVT.

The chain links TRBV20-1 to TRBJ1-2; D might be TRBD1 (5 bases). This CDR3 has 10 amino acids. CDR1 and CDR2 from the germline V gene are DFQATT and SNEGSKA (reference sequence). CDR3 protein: CSTTRGGYTF. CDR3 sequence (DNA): TGCAGCACCACACGGGGGGGCTACACCTTC.

CDR3: CASSPGSGSTDTQYF. CDR3 nucleotides: TGTGCCAGCTCACCCGGTAGCGGGAGCACAGATACGCAGTATTTT. The chain couples TRBV18 to TRBJ2-3; 7 bases are shared with TRBD2. Germline V gene data show CDR1 as KGHSH and CDR2 as LQKENI. After removal of 3 bases from V and 0 bases from J, the junction contained 3 bases not matched to a gene. The CDR3 loop spans 15 amino acids.

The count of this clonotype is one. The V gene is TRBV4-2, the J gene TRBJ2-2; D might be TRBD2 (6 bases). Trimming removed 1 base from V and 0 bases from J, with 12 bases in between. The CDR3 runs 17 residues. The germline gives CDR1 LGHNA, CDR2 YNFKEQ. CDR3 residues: CASSQGGGPTNTGELFF. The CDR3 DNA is TGTGCCAGCAGCCAAGGGGGAGGCCCCACGAACACCGGGGAGCTGTTTTTT.

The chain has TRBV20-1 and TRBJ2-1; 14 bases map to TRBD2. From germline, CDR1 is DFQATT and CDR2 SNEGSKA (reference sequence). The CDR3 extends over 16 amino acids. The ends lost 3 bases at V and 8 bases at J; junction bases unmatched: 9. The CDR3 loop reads CSASAGTSGSVYEQFF. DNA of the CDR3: TGCAGTGCTAGCGCCGGGACTAGCGGGAGTGTTTATGAGCAGTTCTTC.

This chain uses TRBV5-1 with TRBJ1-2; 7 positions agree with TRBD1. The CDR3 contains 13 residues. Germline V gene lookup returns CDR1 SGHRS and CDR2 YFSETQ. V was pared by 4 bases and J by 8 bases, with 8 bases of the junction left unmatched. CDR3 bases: TGCGCCAGCAGCATAGGGACAGTTGAGGGCTACACCTTC. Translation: CASSIGTVEGYTF.

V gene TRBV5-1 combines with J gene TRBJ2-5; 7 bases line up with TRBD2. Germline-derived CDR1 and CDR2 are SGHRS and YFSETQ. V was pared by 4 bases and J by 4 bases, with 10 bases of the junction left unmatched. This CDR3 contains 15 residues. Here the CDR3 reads CASSKNAGVGETQYF. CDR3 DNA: TGCGCCAGCAGCAAGAATGCGGGAGTGGGAGAGACCCAGTACTTC.

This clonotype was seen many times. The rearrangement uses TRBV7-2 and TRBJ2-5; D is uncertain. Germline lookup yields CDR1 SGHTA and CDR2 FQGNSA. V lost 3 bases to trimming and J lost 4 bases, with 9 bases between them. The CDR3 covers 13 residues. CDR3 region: CASSLGHSETQYF. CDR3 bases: TGTGCCAGCAGCTTGGGCCACTCAGAGACCCAGTACTTC. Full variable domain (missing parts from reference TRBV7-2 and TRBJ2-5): GAGVSQSPSNKVTEKGKDVELRCDPISGHTALYWYRQSLGQGLEFLIYFQGNSAPDKSGLPSDRFSAERTGGSVSTLTIQRTQQEDSAVYLCASSLGHSETQYFGPGTRLLVL.

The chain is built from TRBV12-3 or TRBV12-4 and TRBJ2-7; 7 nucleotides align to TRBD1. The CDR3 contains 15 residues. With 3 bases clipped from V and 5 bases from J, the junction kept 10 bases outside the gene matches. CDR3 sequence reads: CASSLGTANSHEQYF. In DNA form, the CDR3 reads TGTGCCAGCAGTTTGGGGACAGCCAATAGCCACGAGCAGTACTTC.

The CDR3 loop reads CSAKKPGLAGIMSSTDTQYF. The CDR3 DNA is TGCAGTGCTAAAAAACCGGGACTAGCGGGGATTATGTCTAGCACAGATACGCAGTATTTT. This sequence joins TRBV20-1 and TRBJ2-3; TRBD2 aligns across 13 bases. V shed 4 bases, J shed 0 bases, and the junction held 16 bases outside the gene matches. The V gene's germline CDR1 is DFQATT and CDR2 SNEGSKA (reference sequence). The CDR3 spans 20 residues.